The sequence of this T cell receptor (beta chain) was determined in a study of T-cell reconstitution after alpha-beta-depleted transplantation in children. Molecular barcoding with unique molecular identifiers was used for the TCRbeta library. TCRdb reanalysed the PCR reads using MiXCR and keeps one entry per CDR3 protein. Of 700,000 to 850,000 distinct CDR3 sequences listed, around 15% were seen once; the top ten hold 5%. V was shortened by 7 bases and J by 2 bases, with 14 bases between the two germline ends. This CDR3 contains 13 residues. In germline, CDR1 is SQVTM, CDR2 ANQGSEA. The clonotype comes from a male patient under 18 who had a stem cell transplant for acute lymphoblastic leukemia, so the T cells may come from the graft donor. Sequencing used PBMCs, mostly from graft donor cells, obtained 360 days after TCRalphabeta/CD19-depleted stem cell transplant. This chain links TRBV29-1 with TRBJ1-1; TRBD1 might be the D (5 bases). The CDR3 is CSGGDGKNTEAFF. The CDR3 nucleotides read TGCAGCGGGGGGGACGGAAAAAACACTGAAGCTTTCTTT.